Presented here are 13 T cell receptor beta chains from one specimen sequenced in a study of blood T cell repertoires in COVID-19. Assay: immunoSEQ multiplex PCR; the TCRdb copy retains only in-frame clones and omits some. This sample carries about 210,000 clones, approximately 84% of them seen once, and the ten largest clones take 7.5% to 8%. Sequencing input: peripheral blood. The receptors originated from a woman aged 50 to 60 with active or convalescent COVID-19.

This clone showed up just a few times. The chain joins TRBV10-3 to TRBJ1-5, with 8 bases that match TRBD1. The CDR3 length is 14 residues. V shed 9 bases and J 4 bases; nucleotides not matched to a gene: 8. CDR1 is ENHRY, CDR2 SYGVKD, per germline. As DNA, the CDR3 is TGTGCCATTGGAAGACAGGGGCCGAATCAGCCCCAGCATTTT. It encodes CAIGRQGPNQPQHF.

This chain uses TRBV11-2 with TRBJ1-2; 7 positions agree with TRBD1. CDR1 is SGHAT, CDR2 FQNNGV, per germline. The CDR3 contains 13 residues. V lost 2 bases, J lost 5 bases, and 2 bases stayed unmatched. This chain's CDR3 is CASSLRTGYGYTF. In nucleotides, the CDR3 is TGTGCCAGCAGCTTAAGGACAGGTTATGGCTACACCTTC.

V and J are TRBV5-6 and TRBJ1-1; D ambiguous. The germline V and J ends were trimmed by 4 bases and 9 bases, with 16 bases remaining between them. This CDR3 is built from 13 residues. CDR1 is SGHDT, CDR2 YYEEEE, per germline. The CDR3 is CASSPRTAPKAFF. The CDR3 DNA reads TGTGCCAGCAGCCCCCGGACTGCCCCTAAAGCTTTCTTT.

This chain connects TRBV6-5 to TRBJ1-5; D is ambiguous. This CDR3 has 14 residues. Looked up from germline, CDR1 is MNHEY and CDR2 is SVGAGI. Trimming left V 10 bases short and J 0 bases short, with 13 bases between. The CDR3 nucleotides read TGTGCCACCTCGCAAGAGTATAGCAATCAGCCCCAGCATTTT. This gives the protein CATSQEYSNQPQHF.

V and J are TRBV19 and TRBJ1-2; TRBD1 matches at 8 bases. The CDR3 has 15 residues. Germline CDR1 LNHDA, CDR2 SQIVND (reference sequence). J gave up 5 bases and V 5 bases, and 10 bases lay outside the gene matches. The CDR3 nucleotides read TGTGCCAGTAGTCCCCCGGGACAGGAATTGTATGGCTACACCTTC. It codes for CASSPPGQELYGYTF.

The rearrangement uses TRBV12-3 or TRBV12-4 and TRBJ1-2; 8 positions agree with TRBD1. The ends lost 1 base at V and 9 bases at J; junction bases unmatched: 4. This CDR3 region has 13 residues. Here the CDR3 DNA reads TGTGCCAGCAGTTTAGTCGGACAGGGCCGCTACACCTTC. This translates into CASSLVGQGRYTF.

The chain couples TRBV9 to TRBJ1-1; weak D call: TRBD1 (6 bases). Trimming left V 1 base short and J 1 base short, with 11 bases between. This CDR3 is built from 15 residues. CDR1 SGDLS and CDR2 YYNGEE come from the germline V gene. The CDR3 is CASSVLGQPNTEAFF. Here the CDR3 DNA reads TGTGCCAGCAGCGTACTCGGACAGCCGAACACTGAAGCTTTCTTT.

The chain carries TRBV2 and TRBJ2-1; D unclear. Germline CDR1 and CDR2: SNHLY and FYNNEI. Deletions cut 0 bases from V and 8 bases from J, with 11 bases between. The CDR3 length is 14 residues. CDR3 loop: CASSEARAFDEQFF. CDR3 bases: TGTGCCAGCAGTGAAGCGAGAGCTTTCGATGAGCAGTTCTTC.

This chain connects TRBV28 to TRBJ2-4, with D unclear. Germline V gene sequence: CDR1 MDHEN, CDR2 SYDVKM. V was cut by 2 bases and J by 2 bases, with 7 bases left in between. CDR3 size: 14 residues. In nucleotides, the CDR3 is TGTGCCAGCAGTTTAATCCAAACCAAAAACATTCAGTACTTC. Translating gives CASSLIQTKNIQYF.

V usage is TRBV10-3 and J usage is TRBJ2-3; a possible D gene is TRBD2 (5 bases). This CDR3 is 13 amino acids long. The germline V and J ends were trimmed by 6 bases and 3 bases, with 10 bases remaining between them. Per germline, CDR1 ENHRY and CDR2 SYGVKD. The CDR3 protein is CAISREGTDTQYF. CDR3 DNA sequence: TGTGCCATCAGCCGGGAAGGAACAGATACGCAGTATTTT.

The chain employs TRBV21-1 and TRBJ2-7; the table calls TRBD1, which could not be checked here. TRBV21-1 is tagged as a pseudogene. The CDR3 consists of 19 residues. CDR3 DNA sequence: TGTGCCAGCAGCAAATTTCCTTGGGGACAGCTCCTACTATGCTACGAGCAGTACTTC. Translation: CASSKFPWGQLLLCYEQYF.

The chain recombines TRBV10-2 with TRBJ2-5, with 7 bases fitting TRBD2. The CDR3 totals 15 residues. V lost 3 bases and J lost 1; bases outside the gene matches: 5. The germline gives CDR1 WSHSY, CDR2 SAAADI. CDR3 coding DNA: TGCGCCAGCAGTGACGGAGGGAGGGGCCAAGAGACCCAGTACTTC. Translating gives CASSDGGRGQETQYF.

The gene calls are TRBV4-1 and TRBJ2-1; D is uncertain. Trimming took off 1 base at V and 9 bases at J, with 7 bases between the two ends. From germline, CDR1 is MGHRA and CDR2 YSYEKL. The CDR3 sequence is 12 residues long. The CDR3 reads CASSQVPREQFF. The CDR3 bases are TGCGCCAGCAGCCAAGTCCCCCGTGAGCAGTTCTTC.